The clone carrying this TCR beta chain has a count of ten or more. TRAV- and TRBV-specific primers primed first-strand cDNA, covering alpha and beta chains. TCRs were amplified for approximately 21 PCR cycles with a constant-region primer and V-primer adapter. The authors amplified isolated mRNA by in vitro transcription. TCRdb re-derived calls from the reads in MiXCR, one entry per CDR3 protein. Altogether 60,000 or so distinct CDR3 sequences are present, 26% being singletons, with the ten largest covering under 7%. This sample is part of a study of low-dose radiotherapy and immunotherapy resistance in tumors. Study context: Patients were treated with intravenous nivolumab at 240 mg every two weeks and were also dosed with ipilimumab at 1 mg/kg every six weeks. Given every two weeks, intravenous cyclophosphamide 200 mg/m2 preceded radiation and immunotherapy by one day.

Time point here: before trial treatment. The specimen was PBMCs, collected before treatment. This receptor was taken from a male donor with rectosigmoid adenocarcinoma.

CDR3 bases: TGCGCCAGCAGCTTGGAGCGACACACTGAAGCTTTCTTT. Translation gives CASSLERHTEAFF. The chain carries TRBV5-1 and TRBJ1-1; no clear D. CDR3 size: 13 residues. V lost 0 bases to trimming and J lost 3 bases, with 6 bases between them. The germline gives CDR1 SGHRS, CDR2 YFSETQ.